The TCR beta chain under discussion was sequenced for a study of T cell responses to AZD1222 COVID-19 vaccine. Study-wide background: Both about-4-week and about-12-week second-dose recipients were combined. General study points: Females outnumbered males among donors, who were mostly white British; clonal diversity was possibly underestimated. Among those given AZD1222, only five or six were seropositive at baseline.

Turning to this clone: The antigen is unknown.

The V gene's germline CDR1 is GTSNPN and CDR2 SVGIG (reference sequence). With 0 bases removed from V and 6 bases from J, the gap between germline ends came to 7 bases. This CDR3 has 12 amino acids. Here immunoSEQ multiplex PCR was the method, and the copy in TCRdb shows in-frame clones only, minus some. Of roughly 130,000 clones listed, roughly 87% are singletons. The chain recombines TRBV30 with TRBJ2-3; D not resolved. This specimen consisted of peripheral blood, obtained on day 0 of AZD1222 vaccination. This receptor was obtained from an adult in good health. The CDR3 here is CAWSVSGDTQYF. The DNA for the CDR3 is TGTGCCTGGAGTGTATCGGGTGATACGCAGTATTTT.